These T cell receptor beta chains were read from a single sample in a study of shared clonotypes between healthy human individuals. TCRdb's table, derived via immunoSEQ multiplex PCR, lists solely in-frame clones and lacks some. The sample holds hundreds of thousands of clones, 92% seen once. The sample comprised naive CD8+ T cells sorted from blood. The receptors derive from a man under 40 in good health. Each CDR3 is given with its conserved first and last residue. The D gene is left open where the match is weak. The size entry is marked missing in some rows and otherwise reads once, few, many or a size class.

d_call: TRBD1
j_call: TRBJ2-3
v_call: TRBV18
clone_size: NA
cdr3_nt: TGTGCCAGCGCACGACGGGACAGGACTAGCACAGATACGCAGTATTTT
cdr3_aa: CASARRDRTSTDTQYF

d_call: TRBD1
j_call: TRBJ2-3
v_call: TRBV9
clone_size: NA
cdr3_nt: TGTGCCAGCAGCGCACAGGGGTCCACAGATACGCAGTATTTT
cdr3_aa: CASSAQGSTDTQYF

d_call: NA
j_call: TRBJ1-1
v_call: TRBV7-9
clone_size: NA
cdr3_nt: TGTGCCAGCAGCTTCCCGGGGAGCACTGAAGCTTTCTTT
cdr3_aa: CASSFPGSTEAFF

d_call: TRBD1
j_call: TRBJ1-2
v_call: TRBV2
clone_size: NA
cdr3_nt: TGTGCCAGCATTTGGGCAGGGGGCGAGATCTATGGCTACACCTTC
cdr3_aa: CASIWAGGEIYGYTF

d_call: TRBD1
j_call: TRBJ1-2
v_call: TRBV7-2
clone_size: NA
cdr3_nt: TGTGCCAGCAGCTCCCACGCGCAGGGGGCGCCGGTTTTTGGCTACACCTTC
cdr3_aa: CASSSHAQGAPVFGYTF

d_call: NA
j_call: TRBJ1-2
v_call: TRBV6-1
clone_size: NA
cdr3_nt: TGTGCCAGCAGTGAAATAGGACTCCTGGAGGGCTACACCTTC
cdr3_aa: CASSEIGLLEGYTF

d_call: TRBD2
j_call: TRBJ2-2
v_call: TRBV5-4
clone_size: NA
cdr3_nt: TGTGCCAGCAGCTTGACGACTAGCGGGAGGGGCACCGGGGAGCTGTTTTTT
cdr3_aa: CASSLTTSGRGTGELFF

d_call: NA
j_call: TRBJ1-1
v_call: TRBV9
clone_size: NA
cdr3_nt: TGTGCCAGCGGGAGGGTAAACACTGAAGCTTTCTTT
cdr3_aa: CASGRVNTEAFF

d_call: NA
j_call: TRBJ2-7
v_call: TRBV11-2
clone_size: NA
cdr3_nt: TGTGCCAGCAGCCAGCACAGCCCCTCCTACGAGCAGTACTTC
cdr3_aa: CASSQHSPSYEQYF

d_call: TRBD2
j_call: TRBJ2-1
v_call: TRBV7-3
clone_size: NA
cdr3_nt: TGTGCCAGCAGCCTCTTAGCGGGAGGGTCCTACAATGAGCAGTTCTTC
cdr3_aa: CASSLLAGGSYNEQFF

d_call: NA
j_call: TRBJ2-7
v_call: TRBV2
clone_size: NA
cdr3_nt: TGTGCCAGCAGTGCTCCGGACGGAGAGTACTTC
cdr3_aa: CASSAPDGEYF

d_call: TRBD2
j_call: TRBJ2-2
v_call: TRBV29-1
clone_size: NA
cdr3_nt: TGCAGCGTTGATTTAGCGGGAACGAACACCGGGGAGCTGTTTTTT
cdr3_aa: CSVDLAGTNTGELFF

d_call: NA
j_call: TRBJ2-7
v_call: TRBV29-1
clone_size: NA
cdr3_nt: TGCAGCGTTGTGGCTGGACTATCCTACGAGCAGTACTTC
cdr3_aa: CSVVAGLSYEQYF

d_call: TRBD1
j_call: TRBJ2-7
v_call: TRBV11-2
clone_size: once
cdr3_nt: TGTGCCAGCAGCTTGCTGACAGGGTGGGGGGAGCAGTACTTC
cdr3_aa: CASSLLTGWGEQYF

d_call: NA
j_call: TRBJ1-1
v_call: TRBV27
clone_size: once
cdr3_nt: TGTGCCAGCAGTTTAAAGGGTATAAACATGAACACTGAAGCTTTCTTT
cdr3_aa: CASSLKGINMNTEAFF

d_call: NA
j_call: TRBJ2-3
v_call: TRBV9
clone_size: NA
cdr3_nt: TGTGCCAGCAGCGTAGCGGGAGAGGCTACAGATACGCAGTATTTT
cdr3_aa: CASSVAGEATDTQYF

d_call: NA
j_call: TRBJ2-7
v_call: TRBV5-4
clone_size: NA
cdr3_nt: TGTGCCAGCAGCTTGGTTCTGGACAGCTCCTACGAGCAGTACTTC
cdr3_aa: CASSLVLDSSYEQYF

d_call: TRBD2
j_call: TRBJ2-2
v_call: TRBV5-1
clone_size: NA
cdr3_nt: TGCGCCAGCAGCCGGACTAGCGGGAGAGGTACCGGGGAGCTGTTTTTT
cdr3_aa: CASSRTSGRGTGELFF

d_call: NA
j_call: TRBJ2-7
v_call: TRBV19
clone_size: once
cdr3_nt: TGTGCCAGTAGTTGGGCCTCGGGGGACTACGAGCAGTACTTC
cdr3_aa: CASSWASGDYEQYF

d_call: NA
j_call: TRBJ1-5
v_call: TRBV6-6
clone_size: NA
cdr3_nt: TGTGCCAGCAGTTACGGGCGAGGGGCTCAGCCCCAGCATTTT
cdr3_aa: CASSYGRGAQPQHF

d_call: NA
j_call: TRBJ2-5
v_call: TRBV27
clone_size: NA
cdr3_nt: TGTGCCAGCAGTTTTCCCCGAGAGACCCAGTACTTC
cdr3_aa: CASSFPRETQYF

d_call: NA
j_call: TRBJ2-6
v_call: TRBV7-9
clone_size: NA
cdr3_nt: TGTGCCAGCACCGTTTTCTCTGGGGCCAACGTCCTGACTTTC
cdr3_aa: CASTVFSGANVLTF

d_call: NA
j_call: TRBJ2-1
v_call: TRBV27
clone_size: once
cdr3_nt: TGTGCCAGCAGTTTTTCTGGGGCTTACAATGAGCAGTTCTTC
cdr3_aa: CASSFSGAYNEQFF

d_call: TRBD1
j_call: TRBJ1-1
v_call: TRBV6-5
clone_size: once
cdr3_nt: TGTGCCAGCAGTCCAACAGGGGGCGATTACACTGAAGCTTTCTTT
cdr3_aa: CASSPTGGDYTEAFF

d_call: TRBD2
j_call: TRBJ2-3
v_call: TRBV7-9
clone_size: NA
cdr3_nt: TGTGCCAGCAGTCATGGGGATGGCGGGAGGGCCGTGGCAGATACGCAGTATTTT
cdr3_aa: CASSHGDGGRAVADTQYF